These T cell receptor beta chains were read from a single sample in a study of blood T cell repertoires in COVID-19. TCRdb's table, derived via immunoSEQ multiplex PCR, lists solely in-frame clones and lacks some. The table lists some 13,000 clones, around 88% of them singletons. The sample was peripheral blood. These receptors were taken from a man older than 75 with acute or convalescent COVID-19. The CDR3 runs from the conserved cysteine through the conserved F or W. A D gene is named only where the DNA matches it firmly. Where a row states a size, it is once, few, many or the class of an expanded clone; other rows omit it.

v_gene: TRBV30; d_gene: TRBD1; j_gene: TRBJ1-1; abundance: .; CDR3aa: CAWSTTRTGGVSRNTEAFF; CDR3nt: TGTGCCTGGAGTACCACTCGGACAGGGGGGGTCTCACGCAACACTGAAGCTTTCTTT
v_gene: TRBV18; d_gene: TRBD1; j_gene: TRBJ1-2; abundance: .; CDR3aa: CASSGPGQGIGYTF; CDR3nt: TGTGCCAGCTCAGGTCCGGGACAGGGGATTGGCTACACCTTC
v_gene: TRBV29-1; d_gene: .; j_gene: TRBJ2-7; abundance: .; CDR3aa: CSVEGLAYEQYF; CDR3nt: TGCAGCGTTGAGGGGCTAGCGTACGAGCAGTACTTC
v_gene: TRBV6-5; d_gene: TRBD1; j_gene: TRBJ1-5; abundance: .; CDR3aa: CASSYGQGNQPQHF; CDR3nt: TGTGCCAGCAGTTACGGACAGGGAAATCAGCCCCAGCATTTT
v_gene: TRBV2; d_gene: .; j_gene: TRBJ2-5; abundance: .; CDR3aa: CASSGTGKGETQYF; CDR3nt: TGTGCCAGCAGTGGGACCGGGAAAGGAGAGACCCAGTACTTC
v_gene: TRBV18; d_gene: TRBD1; j_gene: TRBJ2-2; abundance: .; CDR3aa: CASSQNRGDTGELFF; CDR3nt: TGTGCCAGCTCACAGAACAGGGGAGATACCGGGGAGCTGTTTTTT
v_gene: TRBV3-1/TRBV3-2; d_gene: .; j_gene: TRBJ2-3; abundance: .; CDR3aa: CASSPWAGPEDTQYF; CDR3nt: TGTGCCAGCAGCCCTTGGGCGGGCCCCGAAGATACGCAGTATTTT
v_gene: TRBV18; d_gene: .; j_gene: TRBJ2-1; abundance: .; CDR3aa: CASSPRAGDEQFF; CDR3nt: TGTGCCAGCTCACCACGGGCAGGGGATGAGCAGTTCTTC
v_gene: TRBV19; d_gene: .; j_gene: TRBJ1-2; abundance: .; CDR3aa: CASMRTPKTAF; CDR3nt: TGTGCCAGTATGCGGACTCCAAAGACCGCCTTC
v_gene: TRBV28; d_gene: TRBD2; j_gene: TRBJ2-1; abundance: .; CDR3aa: CASARGGSYNEQFF; CDR3nt: TGTGCCAGCGCTCGGGGGGGCTCCTACAATGAGCAGTTCTTC
v_gene: TRBV9; d_gene: TRBD2; j_gene: TRBJ2-1; abundance: once; CDR3aa: CASSVGWGLAVNYNEQFF; CDR3nt: TGTGCCAGCAGCGTAGGATGGGGACTAGCGGTGAACTACAATGAGCAGTTCTTC
v_gene: TRBV9; d_gene: .; j_gene: TRBJ1-1; abundance: .; CDR3aa: CASSVVPGMNTEAFF; CDR3nt: TGTGCCAGCAGCGTAGTCCCGGGAATGAACACTGAAGCTTTCTTT
v_gene: TRBV5-6; d_gene: TRBD1; j_gene: TRBJ2-7; abundance: few; CDR3aa: CASSLGGQPYEQYF; CDR3nt: TGTGCCAGCAGCTTGGGGGGACAGCCCTACGAGCAGTACTTC
v_gene: TRBV16; d_gene: .; j_gene: TRBJ2-2; abundance: few; CDR3aa: CASSQFQKTGELFF; CDR3nt: TGTGCCAGCAGCCAATTCCAGAAAACCGGGGAGCTGTTTTTT
v_gene: TRBV10-2; d_gene: TRBD1; j_gene: TRBJ2-1; abundance: .; CDR3aa: CASAGTELGEQFF; CDR3nt: TGCGCCAGCGCCGGGACAGAGCTTGGTGAGCAGTTCTTC
v_gene: TRBV3-1/TRBV3-2; d_gene: .; j_gene: TRBJ1-5; abundance: .; CDR3aa: CASSQDWRGNQPQHF; CDR3nt: TGTGCCAGCAGCCAAGATTGGCGGGGAAATCAGCCCCAGCATTTT
v_gene: TRBV11-3; d_gene: .; j_gene: TRBJ2-3; abundance: .; CDR3aa: CASSYGLSRADTQYF; CDR3nt: TGTGCCAGCAGCTACGGACTTTCCCGGGCGGATACGCAGTATTTT
v_gene: TRBV12-3/TRBV12-4; d_gene: .; j_gene: TRBJ1-1; abundance: .; CDR3aa: CASSLAGGTEAFF; CDR3nt: TGTGCCAGCAGTTTAGCCGGGGGGACTGAAGCTTTCTTT
v_gene: TRBV18; d_gene: TRBD2; j_gene: TRBJ2-7; abundance: few; CDR3aa: CASSAYGTSNYEQYF; CDR3nt: TGTGCCAGCTCAGCCTATGGGACTAGCAACTACGAGCAGTACTTC
v_gene: TRBV7-8; d_gene: TRBD1; j_gene: TRBJ1-5; abundance: once; CDR3aa: CASSPDRGLNQPQHF; CDR3nt: TGTGCCAGCAGCCCCGACAGGGGGCTTAATCAGCCCCAGCATTTT
v_gene: TRBV14; d_gene: .; j_gene: TRBJ1-1; abundance: .; CDR3aa: CASSQGVQGAAFF; CDR3nt: TGTGCCAGCAGCCAAGGGGTACAGGGCGCAGCTTTCTTT
v_gene: TRBV4-1; d_gene: .; j_gene: TRBJ1-1; abundance: .; CDR3aa: CASSQERRKAFF; CDR3nt: TGCGCCAGCAGCCAAGAGAGGAGAAAAGCTTTCTTT
v_gene: TRBV6-5; d_gene: TRBD1; j_gene: TRBJ1-2; abundance: once; CDR3aa: CASSRDRVYGYTF; CDR3nt: TGTGCCAGCAGTCGGGACAGGGTCTATGGCTACACCTTC
v_gene: TRBV11-2; d_gene: TRBD2; j_gene: TRBJ2-7; abundance: .; CDR3aa: CASSFQLAGSNEQYF; CDR3nt: TGTGCCAGCAGCTTCCAACTAGCGGGATCGAATGAGCAGTACTTC
v_gene: TRBV27; d_gene: .; j_gene: TRBJ2-5; abundance: .; CDR3aa: CASSLRGQETQYF; CDR3nt: TGTGCCAGCAGTTTGCGAGGGCAAGAGACCCAGTACTTC
v_gene: TRBV11-2; d_gene: .; j_gene: TRBJ1-1; abundance: .; CDR3aa: CASSLRGSEAFF; CDR3nt: TGTGCCAGCAGCTTAAGGGGGTCTGAAGCTTTCTTT
v_gene: TRBV5-1; d_gene: TRBD1; j_gene: TRBJ2-2; abundance: .; CDR3aa: CASSNGQGSTGELFF; CDR3nt: TGCGCCAGCAGCAATGGACAGGGTAGCACCGGGGAGCTGTTTTTT
v_gene: TRBV10-3; d_gene: .; j_gene: TRBJ1-5; abundance: .; CDR3aa: CATADSIRQPQHF; CDR3nt: TGTGCCACCGCCGACAGTATTCGGCAGCCCCAGCATTTT
v_gene: TRBV7-3; d_gene: .; j_gene: TRBJ1-1; abundance: .; CDR3aa: CASSLNRNRATEAFF; CDR3nt: TGTGCCAGCAGCTTAAACCGTAACAGGGCCACTGAAGCTTTCTTT
v_gene: TRBV18; d_gene: .; j_gene: TRBJ2-5; abundance: .; CDR3aa: CASSPQSGNQETQYF; CDR3nt: TGTGCCAGCTCACCGCAGTCAGGGAACCAAGAGACCCAGTACTTC
v_gene: TRBV4-1; d_gene: .; j_gene: TRBJ1-5; abundance: .; CDR3aa: CASSQDRRQAPPPQHF; CDR3nt: TGCGCCAGCAGCCAAGATCGCCGGCAGGCGCCTCCGCCCCAGCATTTT
v_gene: TRBV14; d_gene: .; j_gene: TRBJ2-5; abundance: .; CDR3aa: CASSQAYGVQETQYF; CDR3nt: TGTGCCAGCAGCCAAGCCTACGGGGTTCAAGAGACCCAGTACTTC
v_gene: TRBV5-6; d_gene: .; j_gene: TRBJ2-7; abundance: .; CDR3aa: CASSLEGTPYEQYF; CDR3nt: TGTGCCAGCAGCTTGGAGGGGACACCCTACGAGCAGTACTTC
v_gene: TRBV6-1; d_gene: TRBD2; j_gene: TRBJ2-1; abundance: .; CDR3aa: CASSEAQAGGYNEQFF; CDR3nt: TGTGCCAGCAGTGAAGCTCAGGCGGGAGGGTACAATGAGCAGTTCTTC
v_gene: TRBV6-5; d_gene: TRBD1; j_gene: TRBJ2-7; abundance: .; CDR3aa: CASSYSDRGNYEQYF; CDR3nt: TGTGCCAGCAGTTACTCTGACAGGGGGAACTACGAGCAGTACTTC
v_gene: TRBV18; d_gene: .; j_gene: TRBJ1-1; abundance: .; CDR3aa: CASSPRQEVTEAFF; CDR3nt: TGTGCCAGCTCACCACGTCAGGAGGTCACTGAAGCTTTCTTT
v_gene: TRBV5-1; d_gene: TRBD1; j_gene: TRBJ1-2; abundance: once; CDR3aa: CASRQGYGYTF; CDR3nt: TGCGCCAGCCGACAGGGGTATGGCTACACCTTC
v_gene: TRBV6-6; d_gene: .; j_gene: TRBJ1-2; abundance: .; CDR3aa: CASSYEGRTNYGYTF; CDR3nt: TGTGCCAGCAGTTACGAGGGCAGAACTAACTATGGCTACACCTTC
v_gene: TRBV18; d_gene: .; j_gene: TRBJ1-3; abundance: .; CDR3aa: CASSPPGRVAGNTIYF; CDR3nt: TGTGCCAGCTCACCACCGGGGAGGGTAGCTGGAAACACCATATATTTT
v_gene: TRBV7-2; d_gene: TRBD2; j_gene: TRBJ2-4; abundance: .; CDR3aa: CASSFSSGGANIQYF; CDR3nt: TGTGCCAGCAGCTTCAGTAGCGGGGGGGCGAACATTCAGTACTTC